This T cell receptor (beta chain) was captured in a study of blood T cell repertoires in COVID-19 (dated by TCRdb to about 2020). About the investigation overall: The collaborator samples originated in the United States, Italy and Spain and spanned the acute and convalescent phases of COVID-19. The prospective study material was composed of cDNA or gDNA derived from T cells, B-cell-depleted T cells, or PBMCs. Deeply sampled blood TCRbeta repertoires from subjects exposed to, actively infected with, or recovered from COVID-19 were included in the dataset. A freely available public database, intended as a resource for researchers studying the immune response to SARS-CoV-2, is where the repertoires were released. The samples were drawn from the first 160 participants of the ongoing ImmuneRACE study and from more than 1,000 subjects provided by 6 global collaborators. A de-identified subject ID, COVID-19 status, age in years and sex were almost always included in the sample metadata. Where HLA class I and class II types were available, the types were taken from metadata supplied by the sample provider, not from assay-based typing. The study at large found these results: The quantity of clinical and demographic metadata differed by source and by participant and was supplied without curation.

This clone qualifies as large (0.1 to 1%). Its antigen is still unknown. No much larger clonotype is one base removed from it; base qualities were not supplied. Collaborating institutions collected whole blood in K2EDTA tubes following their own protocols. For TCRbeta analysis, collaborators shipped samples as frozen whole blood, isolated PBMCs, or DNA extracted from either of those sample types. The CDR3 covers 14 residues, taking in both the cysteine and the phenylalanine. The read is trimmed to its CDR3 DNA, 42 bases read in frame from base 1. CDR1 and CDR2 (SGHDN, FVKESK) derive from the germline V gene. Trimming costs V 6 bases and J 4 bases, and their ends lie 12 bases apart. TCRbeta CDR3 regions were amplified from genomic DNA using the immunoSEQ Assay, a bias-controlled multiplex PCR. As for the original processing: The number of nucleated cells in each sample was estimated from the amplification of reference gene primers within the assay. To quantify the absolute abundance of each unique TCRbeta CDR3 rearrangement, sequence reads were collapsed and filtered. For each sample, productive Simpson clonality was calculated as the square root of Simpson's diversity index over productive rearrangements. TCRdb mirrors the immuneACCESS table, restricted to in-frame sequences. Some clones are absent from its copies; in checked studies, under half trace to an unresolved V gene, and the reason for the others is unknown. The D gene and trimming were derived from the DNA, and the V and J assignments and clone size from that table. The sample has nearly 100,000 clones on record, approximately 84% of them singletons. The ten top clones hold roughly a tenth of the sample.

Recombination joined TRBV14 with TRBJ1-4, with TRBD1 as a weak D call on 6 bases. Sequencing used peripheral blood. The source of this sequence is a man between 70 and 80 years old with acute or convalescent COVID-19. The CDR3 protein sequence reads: CASRARDINEKLFF. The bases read TGTGCCAGCAGAGCCCGGGACATTAATGAAAAACTGTTTTTT. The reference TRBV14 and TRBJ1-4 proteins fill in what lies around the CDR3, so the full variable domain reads EAGVTQFPSHSVIEKGQTVTLRCDPISGHDNLYWYRRVMGKEIKFLLHFVKESKQDESGMPNNRFLAERTGGTYSTLKVQPAELEDSGVYFCASRARDINEKLFFGSGTQLSVL.